The 18 T cell receptor beta chains below all came from one sample that was sequenced in a study of CD8 T cells in Susac syndrome. Random hexamers were used to reverse transcribe the RNA input (about 0.5 to 1 ug). Each CDR3 protein gets one entry after TCRdb re-called the immunoSEQ multiplex PCR reads with MiXCR. Of 150,000 to 200,000 distinct CDR3 sequences listed, 93% were seen once; the top ten hold approximately 0.14%. Input material: CD4+ T cells from PBMCs. The receptors stem from a human donor in good health.

CDR3 DNA: TGTGCCAGCAGCTCCCGAACACAGGGGAGAGGGGGATCGACCCAGTACTTC. It specifies CASSSRTQGRGGSTQYF. This chain uses TRBV13 with TRBJ2-5; TRBD1 agrees at 7 bases. The CDR3 covers 17 residues. From germline, CDR1 is PRHDT and CDR2 FYEKMQ (reference sequence). J was trimmed by 7 bases and V by 4 bases; bases with no gene match: 18.

This chain uses TRBV7-9 with TRBJ1-1, with D possibly being TRBD1 (5 bases). The CDR3 is 14 residues long. The germline V and J ends were trimmed by 5 bases and 0 bases, with 10 bases remaining between them. The germline V gene encodes CDR1 SEHNR and CDR2 FQNEAQ (reference sequence). CDR3 bases: TGTGCCAGCAGCCCTTCGACAGTGAACACTGAAGCTTTCTTT. Its protein is CASSPSTVNTEAFF.

V usage is TRBV12-3 or TRBV12-4 and J usage is TRBJ1-2; TRBD1 might be the D (6 bases). The CDR3 sequence is 16 residues long. The germline V and J ends were trimmed by 5 bases and 6 bases, with 22 bases remaining between them. CDR3 bases: TGTGCCAGCAGTCCCCGCCAGACGGGAGGGGGTAATGGCTACACCTTC. Translating it yields CASSPRQTGGGNGYTF.

The rearrangement uses TRBV15 and TRBJ2-2, with D possibly being TRBD1 (5 bases). The V end was cut by 2 bases, the J end by 6 bases, with 16 bases between. Germline lookup yields CDR1 LNHNV and CDR2 YYDKDF (reference sequence). The CDR3 covers 16 residues. CDR3 residues: CATSRSPGADAGELFF. The CDR3 DNA sequence: TGTGCCACCAGCAGATCCCCTGGGGCGGACGCCGGGGAGCTGTTTTTT.

The chain employs TRBV5-4 and TRBJ2-1; D possibly matches TRBD1 or TRBD2 (5 bases each). The germline V gene has CDR1 SGHNT and CDR2 YYREEE (reference sequence). Trimming took off 4 bases at V and 6 bases at J, with 20 bases between the two ends. The CDR3 length is 16 residues. CDR3 coding DNA: TGTGCCAGCAGCCCCGCTGGGGACCGAGTAGGCAATGAGCAGTTCTTC. Protein sequence: CASSPAGDRVGNEQFF.

This chain uses TRBV23-1 with TRBJ1-5; tentative D call: TRBD1 (6 bases). TRBV23-1 is an open reading frame, and its role is uncertain. CDR3 length equals 16 residues. V lost 0 bases to trimming and J lost 0 bases, with 9 bases between them. The CDR3 DNA reads as TGCGCCAGCAGTCAATCGGCAGGGGATAGCAATCAGCCCCAGCATTTT. It encodes CASSQSAGDSNQPQHF.

The chain combines TRBV6-5 with TRBJ2-7; D remains ambiguous. V was cut by 6 bases and J by 0 bases, with 9 bases left in between. Per germline, CDR1 MNHEY and CDR2 SVGAGI. This CDR3 is 13 amino acids long. CDR3 DNA: TGTGCCAGCAGGGCACCGGGCTCCTACGAGCAGTACTTC. Encoded protein: CASRAPGSYEQYF.

V gene TRBV3-1 combines with J gene TRBJ2-3, with 8 bases aligning to TRBD2. The trim removed 0 bases at V and 2 bases at J, leaving 10 bases unmatched. This CDR3 has 18 residues. Per the germline V gene, CDR1 is LGHDT and CDR2 is YNNKEL (reference sequence). CDR3 amino acids: CASSQDPSLAGFTDTQYF. In DNA form, the CDR3 reads TGTGCCAGCAGCCAAGATCCTTCCTTAGCGGGGTTCACAGATACGCAGTATTTT.

The rearrangement joins TRBV25-1 to TRBJ2-2, with D possibly TRBD1 on 6 matching bases. Germline V gene data show CDR1 as MGHDK and CDR2 as SYGVNS. The germline V and J ends were trimmed by 4 bases and 3 bases, with 15 bases remaining between them. The CDR3 runs to 16 residues. CDR3 sequence: CASSGIQGSDTGELFF. The CDR3, as DNA: TGTGCCAGCAGTGGGATACAGGGATCGGACACCGGGGAGCTGTTTTTT.

The chain carries TRBV4-2 and TRBJ1-3; D remains ambiguous. The V and J ends lost 7 bases and 3 bases respectively, with 4 bases between them. CDR3 length: 11 residues. In germline, CDR1 is LGHNA, CDR2 YNFKEQ. The CDR3, as DNA: TGTGCCAGCAACGGTGGAAACACCATATATTTT. Translated, it gives CASNGGNTIYF.

The chain couples TRBV2 to TRBJ2-6; D unresolved. CDR1 is SNHLY, CDR2 FYNNEI, per germline. The CDR3 runs to 11 residues. V dropped 7 bases and J dropped 6 bases, with 4 bases sitting between them. The CDR3 nucleotides read TGTGCCAGCATGGTGGCCAACGTCCTGACTTTC. It encodes CASMVANVLTF.

The chain is built from TRBV5-1 and TRBJ2-5; D remains ambiguous. The CDR3 consists of 13 residues. In germline, CDR1 is SGHRS, CDR2 YFSETQ. The ends were cut back, 4 bases at V and 0 bases at J, with 7 bases in the middle. CDR3: CASSPTYQETQYF. CDR3 nucleotide sequence: TGCGCCAGCAGCCCAACGTACCAAGAGACCCAGTACTTC.

A note on this clonotype: An end of the junction does not agree with germline; a read error may underlie this. The rearrangement links TRBV19 to TRBJ1-2, with D unresolved. Germline CDR1 reads LNHDA; CDR2 reads SQIVND (reference sequence). This CDR3 is built from 15 residues. The CDR3, as DNA: TGTGCCAGTATCGCCCACGGAGATACTAACTATGGCTACTCCTTC. Amino acid sequence: CASIAHGDTNYGYSF. The full variable domain, rest sourced from reference TRBV19 and TRBJ1-2, is DGGITQSPKYLFRKEGQNVTLSCEQNLNHDAMYWYRQDPGQGLRLIYYSQIVNDFQKGDIAEGYSVSREKKESFPLTVTSAQKNPTAFYLCASIAHGDTNYGYSFGSGTRLTVV.

The rearrangement uses TRBV4-1 and TRBJ2-1; the D is unclear. This CDR3 has 14 amino acids. V was trimmed by 3 bases and J by 2 bases, leaving 8 bases between them. Germline V gene sequence: CDR1 MGHRA, CDR2 YSYEKL. CDR3 region: CASSQGPTYNEQFF. The CDR3 nucleotides are TGCGCCAGCAGCCAGGGCCCAACCTACAATGAGCAGTTCTTC.

The genes are TRBV7-9 and TRBJ2-7, with D possibly being TRBD1 (5 bases). The CDR3 has 13 residues. V gave up 6 bases and J gave up 2 bases, with 11 bases separating them. CDR1 is SEHNR, CDR2 FQNEAQ, per germline (reference sequence). CDR3 nucleotide sequence: TGTGCCAGCAGTTCCTCAGGGACCTACGAGCAGTACTTC. Translated: CASSSSGTYEQYF.

This clonotype has just one count. The gene calls are TRBV7-2 and TRBJ1-1; possible D gene TRBD1, 6 bases. CDR1 SGHTA and CDR2 FQGNSA come from the germline V gene. This CDR3 has 14 residues. The V gene lost 7 bases and the J gene lost 5 bases, with 17 bases spanning the gap. The CDR3 loop reads CASTPRGGRTEAFF. The CDR3 nucleotides read TGTGCCAGCACCCCTCGTGGGGGCCGAACTGAAGCTTTCTTT.

This clonotype turned up a few times. This sequence joins TRBV3-1 and TRBJ1-1, with unresolved D. V gave up 4 bases and J gave up 0 bases, with 9 bases separating them. The CDR3 extends over 14 amino acids. From germline, CDR1 is LGHDT and CDR2 YNNKEL (reference sequence). CDR3 protein: CASSPDGLNTEAFF. For the CDR3, the DNA is TGTGCCAGCAGCCCGGACGGTTTGAACACTGAAGCTTTCTTT. The variable domain in full, with the rest retrieved from reference TRBV3-1 and TRBJ1-1, is DTAVSQTPKYLVTQMGNDKSIKCEQNLGHDTMYWYKQDSKKFLKIMFSYNNKELIINETVPNRFSPKSPDKAHLNLHINSLELGDSAVYFCASSPDGLNTEAFFGQGTRLTVV.

V gene TRBV29-1 combines with J gene TRBJ1-4, with a possible D match to TRBD1 (5 bases). This CDR3 is 14 amino acids long. The germline CDR1 and CDR2 sequences are SQVTM and ANQGSEA. Trimming stripped 6 bases from V and 4 bases from J, with 15 bases between. The CDR3, as DNA: TGCAGCGTCGCCGTTCAGGGTATTAATGAAAAACTGTTTTTT. As protein: CSVAVQGINEKLFF.